A selection of T cell receptor beta chains follows, all from one sample in a study of shared clonotypes between healthy human individuals. Data came from immunoSEQ multiplex PCR; TCRdb stores just in-frame clones and leaves some out. The repertoire has about 650,000 clones, just under 97% of them found once; the top ten carry about 0.11%. Sequenced input: naive CD8+ T cells sorted from blood. The receptors originated from a woman aged 30 to 39 in good health. Each CDR3 is given with its conserved first and last residue. D genes are given only for firm matches.

v_gene	d_gene	j_gene	CDR3aa	CDR3nt
TRBV28	-	TRBJ2-5	CASSPRDGGETQYF	TGTGCCAGCAGTCCCCGGGACGGGGGAGAGACCCAGTACTTC
TRBV27	TRBD1	TRBJ2-7	CASRTGGGFYEQYF	TGTGCCAGCAGGACAGGGGGCGGTTTCTACGAGCAGTACTTC
TRBV7-2	-	TRBJ2-7	CASSGSDGRRNEQYF	TGTGCCAGCAGCGGATCGGACGGGCGGCGGAACGAGCAGTACTTC
TRBV7-2	-	TRBJ2-2	CASSLWSGTNTGELFF	TGTGCCAGCAGCTTATGGTCGGGGACGAACACCGGGGAGCTGTTTTTT
TRBV9	TRBD1	TRBJ2-7	CASSPTGTGAYEQYF	TGTGCCAGCAGCCCCACCGGGACAGGGGCCTACGAGCAGTACTTC
TRBV28	-	TRBJ2-3	CASNDTPEGPADTQYF	TGTGCCAGCAATGACACCCCTGAAGGGCCTGCAGATACGCAGTATTTT
TRBV18	-	TRBJ2-1	CASSPAEQFF	TGTGCCAGCTCACCGGCTGAGCAGTTCTTC
TRBV28	-	TRBJ2-7	CASSFPLASDEQYF	TGTGCCAGCAGTTTCCCTCTAGCGTCTGACGAGCAGTACTTC
TRBV5-4	-	TRBJ2-7	CASSLVTGALSYEQYF	TGTGCCAGCAGCTTGGTAACGGGGGCTTTGTCCTACGAGCAGTACTTC
TRBV28	-	TRBJ2-7	CASSLSDLGEQYF	TGTGCCAGCAGTTTATCCGACCTGGGGGAGCAGTACTTC